These 17 T cell receptor beta chains were sequenced from one sample in a study of T cell repertoires in cytomegalovirus infection. One entry per CDR3 protein results from TCRdb running MiXCR on the reads. This table has roughly 340,000 distinct CDR3 sequences, almost 30% appearing once. No antigen has been identified for these receptors. Specimen: cultured PBMCs, collected from culture after CMV antigen stimulation. The receptors stem from a human donor in good health (CMV status not recorded). Some clones in this sample may be carry-over from other donors' samples.

The chain has TRBV5-4 and TRBJ2-1; TRBD2 aligns across 9 bases. The V gene's germline CDR1 is SGHNT and CDR2 YYREEE (reference sequence). The CDR3 extends over 17 amino acids. J gave up 2 bases and V 4 bases, and 10 bases lay outside the gene matches. The CDR3 here is CASSLKGGRAPYNEQFF. Written as DNA, the CDR3 is TGTGCCAGCAGCCTTAAGGGCGGGAGGGCCCCCTACAATGAGCAGTTCTTC.

V usage is TRBV25-1 and J usage is TRBJ2-3; D remains unclear. The CDR3 consists of 14 residues. Germline-derived CDR1 and CDR2 are MGHDK and SYGVNS. Trimming shortened V by 3 bases and J by 2 bases, and 9 bases separated the two germline ends. CDR3 amino acids: CASSELYLTDTQYF. Written as DNA, the CDR3 is TGTGCCAGCAGTGAGCTTTACCTCACAGATACGCAGTATTTT.

This clonotype has ten or more counts. The chain joins TRBV4-2 to TRBJ1-4; D uncertain. The CDR3 sequence is 15 residues long. From germline, CDR1 is LGHNA and CDR2 YNFKEQ. The ends were cut back, 0 bases at V and 1 base at J, with 6 bases in the middle. DNA for the CDR3: TGTGCCAGCAGCCAAGAAAGGGTAACTAATGAAAAACTGTTTTTT. This encodes CASSQERVTNEKLFF.

The V gene is TRBV6-1, the J gene TRBJ2-3; perhaps TRBD2 as D (5 bases). The germline V gene has CDR1 MNHNS and CDR2 SASEGT. The CDR3 loop spans 15 amino acids. The V end was cut by 5 bases, the J end by 8 bases, with 20 bases between. The CDR3 is CASSYKAGVGGTQYF. The DNA of the CDR3 is TGTGCCAGCAGTTACAAGGCCGGGGTAGGAGGTACGCAGTATTTT.

This clonotype came up many times. The chain employs TRBV6-1 and TRBJ2-3, with 9 bases matching TRBD2. The germline V gene encodes CDR1 MNHNS and CDR2 SASEGT. The CDR3 spans 16 residues. V lost 5 bases to trimming and J lost 4 bases; unmatched junction nucleotides: 10. The CDR3 loop reads CASSSGEAGGSDTQYF. CDR3 sequence (DNA): TGTGCCAGCAGTTCTGGGGAAGCGGGGGGCTCAGATACGCAGTATTTT.

V usage is TRBV19 and J usage is TRBJ1-5, with TRBD1 matching 9 bases. Germline V gene sequence: CDR1 LNHDA, CDR2 SQIVND (reference sequence). This CDR3 has 15 amino acids. The trim removed 7 bases at V and 1 base at J, leaving 5 bases unmatched. CDR3 in DNA: TGTGCCAGTAAAAGAGGGACAGGGAGCAATCAGCCCCAGCATTTT. As protein: CASKRGTGSNQPQHF.

This clonotype was counted a few times. The chain employs TRBV12-3 or TRBV12-4 and TRBJ1-2; no reliable D call. Trimming stripped 2 bases from V and 5 bases from J, with 9 bases between. This CDR3 spans 13 amino acids. The CDR3 sequence is CASSLFGPYGYTF. As DNA, the CDR3 is TGTGCCAGCAGTTTATTCGGACCGTATGGCTACACCTTC.

This clonotype was seen more than once but under ten times. This rearrangement joins TRBV7-2 to TRBJ1-2, with D perhaps TRBD1 (6 bases). V lost 5 bases and J 5 bases, leaving 15 bases between the germline ends. There are 14 residues in the CDR3. The germline V gene encodes CDR1 SGHTA and CDR2 FQGNSA. This CDR3 is CASSQGRGRYGYTF. In DNA form, the CDR3 reads TGTGCCAGCAGCCAGGGGAGGGGCCGGTATGGCTACACCTTC.

This clonotype was recorded a few times. This chain's CDR3 is CASSSAAGASETQYF. The DNA for the CDR3 is TGTGCCAGCAGCTCGGCAGCGGGAGCCTCAGAGACCCAGTACTTC. V gene TRBV5-6 combines with J gene TRBJ2-5, with 8 bases identical to TRBD2. This CDR3 region has 15 residues. V shed 3 bases, J shed 4 bases, and the junction held 8 bases outside the gene matches. The germline gives CDR1 SGHDT, CDR2 YYEEEE.

This clonotype was observed a handful of times. The chain joins TRBV7-2 to TRBJ2-7, with 12 nucleotides matching TRBD2. This CDR3 contains 16 residues. Germline V lookup: CDR1 SGHTA, CDR2 FQGNSA. V was pared by 5 bases and J by 2 bases, with 7 bases of the junction left unmatched. The CDR3 nucleotides are TGTGCCAGCAGCCTGGCTAGCGGGGGGGGCCCCTACGAGCAGTACTTC. It yields the protein CASSLASGGGPYEQYF.

This clonotype appeared a few times. The genes are TRBV10-3 and TRBJ2-1; no firm D call. The CDR3 runs to 16 residues. Germline CDR1 ENHRY, CDR2 SYGVKD. The V end lost 0 bases, the J end lost 1 base, and 10 bases lay between the germline ends. CDR3 sequence: CAISESSGRSYNEQFF. CDR3 DNA: TGTGCCATCAGTGAGTCGTCCGGGCGGTCCTACAATGAGCAGTTCTTC.

The chain recombines TRBV4-2 with TRBJ1-2; D not certain. The V end was cut by 0 bases, the J end by 3 bases, with 11 bases between. Germline CDR1 LGHNA, CDR2 YNFKEQ. The CDR3 is made up of 15 amino acids. The CDR3 region is CASSQDETRYYGYTF. The DNA for the CDR3 is TGTGCCAGCAGCCAAGATGAAACAAGATACTATGGCTACACCTTC.

This clonotype has only a few counts. This chain joins TRBV4-1 and TRBJ1-1; possibly TRBD1 for D (5 bases). The germline V and J ends were trimmed by 3 bases and 5 bases, with 19 bases remaining between them. CDR3 length: 16 amino acids. Germline V gene data show CDR1 as MGHRA and CDR2 as YSYEKL. CDR3 nucleotide sequence: TGCGCCAGCAGCCAGAAGAGTCATTGGGGCGCAACTGAAGCTTTCTTT. It codes for CASSQKSHWGATEAFF.

This clonotype came up a few times. The chain carries TRBV7-3 and TRBJ1-5, with D possibly matching TRBD1 (6 bases). The V gene's germline CDR1 is SGHTA and CDR2 FQGTGA. V was shortened by 4 bases and J by 5 bases, with 15 bases between the two germline ends. This CDR3 spans 15 amino acids. The CDR3 loop reads CASSSRSGADQPQHF. CDR3 nucleotides: TGTGCCAGCAGCTCCCGATCAGGGGCCGATCAGCCCCAGCATTTT.

This clonotype occurred a few times. The chain joins TRBV7-8 to TRBJ2-3, with a possible D match to TRBD2 (5 bases). V shed 2 bases and J shed 9 bases, with 21 bases lying between them. Germline V gene lookup returns CDR1 SGHVS and CDR2 FQNEAQ. This CDR3 is 16 amino acids long. CDR3 protein: CASSLRLRVRTVTQYF. CDR3 bases: TGTGCCAGCAGCTTACGTTTGCGGGTCCGCACAGTGACGCAGTATTTT. Based on the CDR3 plus reference TRBV7-8 and TRBJ2-3, the full variable domain is GAGVSQSPRYKVAKRGQDVALRCDPISGHVSLFWYQQALGQGPEFLTYFQNEAQLDKSGLPSDRFFAERPEGSVSTLKIQRTQQEDSAVYLCASSLRLRVRTVTQYFGPGTRLTVL.

The chain uses TRBV12-3 or TRBV12-4 and TRBJ2-6; D gene unclear. Deletions cut 8 bases from V and 0 bases from J, with 20 bases between. The CDR3 runs 18 residues. The CDR3: CASGVTRVHSSGANVLTF. The CDR3 DNA is TGTGCCAGCGGGGTAACTCGAGTTCACAGCTCTGGGGCCAACGTCCTGACTTTC.

This clonotype turned up a few times. The chain couples TRBV11-2 to TRBJ1-2; 9 nucleotides match TRBD1. The CDR3 is 15 amino acids. V lost 6 bases and J lost 8; bases outside the gene matches: 13. Germline values: CDR1 SGHAT, CDR2 FQNNGV. The CDR3 spells CASRTPGQGREGYTF. The CDR3 nucleotides read TGTGCCAGCAGGACTCCGGGACAGGGTCGTGAAGGCTACACCTTC.